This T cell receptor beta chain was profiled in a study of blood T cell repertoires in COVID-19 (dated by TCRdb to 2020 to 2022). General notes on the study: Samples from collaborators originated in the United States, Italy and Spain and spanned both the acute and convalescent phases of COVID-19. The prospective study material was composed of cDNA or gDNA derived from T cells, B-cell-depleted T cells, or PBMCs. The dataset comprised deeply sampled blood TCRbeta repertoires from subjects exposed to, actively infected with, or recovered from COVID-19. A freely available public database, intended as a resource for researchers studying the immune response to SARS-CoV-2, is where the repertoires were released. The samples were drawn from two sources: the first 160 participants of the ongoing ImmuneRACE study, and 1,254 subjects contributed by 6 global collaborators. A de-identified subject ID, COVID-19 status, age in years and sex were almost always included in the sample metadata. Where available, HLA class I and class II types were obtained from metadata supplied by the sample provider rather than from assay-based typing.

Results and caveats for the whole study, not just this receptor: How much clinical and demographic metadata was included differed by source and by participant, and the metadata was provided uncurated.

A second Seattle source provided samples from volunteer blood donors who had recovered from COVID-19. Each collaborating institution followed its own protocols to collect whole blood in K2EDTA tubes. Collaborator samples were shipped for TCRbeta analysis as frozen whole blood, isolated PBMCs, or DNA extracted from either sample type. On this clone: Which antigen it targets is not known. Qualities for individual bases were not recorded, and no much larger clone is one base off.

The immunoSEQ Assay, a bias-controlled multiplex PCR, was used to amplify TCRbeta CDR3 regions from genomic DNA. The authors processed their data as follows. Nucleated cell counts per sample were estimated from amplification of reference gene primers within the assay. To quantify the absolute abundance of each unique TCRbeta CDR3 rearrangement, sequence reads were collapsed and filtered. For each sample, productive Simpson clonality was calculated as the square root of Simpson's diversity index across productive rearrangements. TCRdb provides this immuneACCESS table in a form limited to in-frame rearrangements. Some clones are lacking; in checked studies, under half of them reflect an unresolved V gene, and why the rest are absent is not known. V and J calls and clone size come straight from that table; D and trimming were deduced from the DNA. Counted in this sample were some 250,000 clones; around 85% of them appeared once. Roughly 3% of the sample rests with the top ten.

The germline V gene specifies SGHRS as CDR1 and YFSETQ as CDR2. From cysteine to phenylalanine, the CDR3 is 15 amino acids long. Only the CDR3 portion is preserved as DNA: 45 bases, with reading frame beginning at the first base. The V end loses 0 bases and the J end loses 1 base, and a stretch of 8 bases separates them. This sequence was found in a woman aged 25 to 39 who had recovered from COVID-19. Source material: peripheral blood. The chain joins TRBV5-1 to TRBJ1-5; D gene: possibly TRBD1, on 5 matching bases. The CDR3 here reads CASSLEQVSNQPQHF. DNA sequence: TGCGCCAGCAGCTTGGAACAGGTAAGCAATCAGCCCCAGCATTTT.